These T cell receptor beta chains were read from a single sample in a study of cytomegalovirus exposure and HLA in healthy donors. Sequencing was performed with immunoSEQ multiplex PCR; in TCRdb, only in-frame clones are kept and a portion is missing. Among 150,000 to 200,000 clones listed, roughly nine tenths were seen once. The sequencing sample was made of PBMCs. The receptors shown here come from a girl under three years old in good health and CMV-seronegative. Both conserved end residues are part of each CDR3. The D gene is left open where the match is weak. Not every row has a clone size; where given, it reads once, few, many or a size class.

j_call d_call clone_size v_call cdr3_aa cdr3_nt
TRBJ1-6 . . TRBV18 CASSPSLNSPLHF TGTGCCAGCTCACCAAGCCTCAATTCACCCCTCCACTTT
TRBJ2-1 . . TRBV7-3 CASSLEPGTPNEQFF TGTGCCAGCAGCTTAGAGCCCGGGACTCCGAATGAGCAGTTCTTC
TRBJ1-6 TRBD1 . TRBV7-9 CASSPGTGGPGSPLHF TGTGCCAGCAGCCCAGGGACAGGGGGCCCCGGGTCACCCCTCCACTTT
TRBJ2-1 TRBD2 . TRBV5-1 CASSLPGGTYNEQFF TGCGCCAGCAGCTTGCCGGGGGGGACCTACAATGAGCAGTTCTTC
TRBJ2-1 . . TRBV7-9 CASSSRTWGDEQFF TGTGCCAGCAGTTCACGGACCTGGGGGGATGAGCAGTTCTTC
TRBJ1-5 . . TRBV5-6 CASSAGLSNQPQHF TGTGCCAGCAGCGCAGGACTGAGCAATCAGCCCCAGCATTTT
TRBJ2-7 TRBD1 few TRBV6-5 CASSTQGARIYEQYF TGTGCCAGCAGTACACAGGGGGCTAGGATCTACGAGCAGTACTTC
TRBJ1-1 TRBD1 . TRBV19 CASSPGTGWTEAFF TGTGCCAGTAGTCCCGGGACAGGGTGGACTGAAGCTTTCTTT
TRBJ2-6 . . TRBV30 CGQDSSGANVLTF TGTGGACAGGATAGCTCTGGGGCCAACGTCCTGACTTTC
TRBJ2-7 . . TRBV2 CASRADGNYEQYF TGTGCCAGCAGAGCCGACGGGAACTACGAGCAGTACTTC
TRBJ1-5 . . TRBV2 CASSEQGSNQPQHF TGTGCCAGCAGTGAACAGGGAAGCAATCAGCCCCAGCATTTT
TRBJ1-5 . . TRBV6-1 CASRGGYQPQHF TGTGCCAGTAGAGGGGGTTATCAGCCCCAGCATTTT
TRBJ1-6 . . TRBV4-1 CASKTPGQTFNSPLHF TGCGCCAGCAAAACACCAGGACAGACCTTTAATTCACCCCTCCACTTT
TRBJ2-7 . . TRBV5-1 CASSLGVSYEQYF TGCGCCAGCAGCTTGGGCGTTTCCTACGAGCAGTACTTC